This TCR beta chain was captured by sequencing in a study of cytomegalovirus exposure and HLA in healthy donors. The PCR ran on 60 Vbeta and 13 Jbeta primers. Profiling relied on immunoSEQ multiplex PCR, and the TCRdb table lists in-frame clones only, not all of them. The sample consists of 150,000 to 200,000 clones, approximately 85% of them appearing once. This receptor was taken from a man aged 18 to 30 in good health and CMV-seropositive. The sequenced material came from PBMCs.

Here the CDR3 reads CASTRDRSSYEQYF. As DNA, the CDR3 is TGTGCCAGCACAAGGGACAGGAGCTCCTACGAGCAGTACTTC. The chain is built from TRBV6-1 and TRBJ2-7; TRBD1 aligns across 8 bases. The CDR3 loop spans 14 amino acids. The ends lost 7 bases at V and 0 bases at J; junction bases unmatched: 5. CDR1 and CDR2 (germline): MNHNS, SASEGT.